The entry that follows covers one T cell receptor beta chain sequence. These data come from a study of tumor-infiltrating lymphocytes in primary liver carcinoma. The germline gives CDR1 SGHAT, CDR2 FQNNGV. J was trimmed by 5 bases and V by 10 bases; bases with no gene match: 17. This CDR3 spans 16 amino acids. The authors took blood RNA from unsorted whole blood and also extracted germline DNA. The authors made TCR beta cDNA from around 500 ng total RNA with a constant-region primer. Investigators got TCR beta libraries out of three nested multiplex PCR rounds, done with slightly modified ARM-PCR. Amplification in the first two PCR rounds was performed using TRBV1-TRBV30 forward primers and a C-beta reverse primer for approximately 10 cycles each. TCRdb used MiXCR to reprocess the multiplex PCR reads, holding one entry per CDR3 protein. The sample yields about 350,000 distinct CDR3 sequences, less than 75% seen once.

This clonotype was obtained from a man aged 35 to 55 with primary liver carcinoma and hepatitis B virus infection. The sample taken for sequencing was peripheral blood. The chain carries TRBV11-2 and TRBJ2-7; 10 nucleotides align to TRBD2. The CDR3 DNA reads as TGTGCCAACGGCGAGGGACTAGCGCTCGCCTTTGACGAGCAGTACTTC. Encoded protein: CANGEGLALAFDEQYF.